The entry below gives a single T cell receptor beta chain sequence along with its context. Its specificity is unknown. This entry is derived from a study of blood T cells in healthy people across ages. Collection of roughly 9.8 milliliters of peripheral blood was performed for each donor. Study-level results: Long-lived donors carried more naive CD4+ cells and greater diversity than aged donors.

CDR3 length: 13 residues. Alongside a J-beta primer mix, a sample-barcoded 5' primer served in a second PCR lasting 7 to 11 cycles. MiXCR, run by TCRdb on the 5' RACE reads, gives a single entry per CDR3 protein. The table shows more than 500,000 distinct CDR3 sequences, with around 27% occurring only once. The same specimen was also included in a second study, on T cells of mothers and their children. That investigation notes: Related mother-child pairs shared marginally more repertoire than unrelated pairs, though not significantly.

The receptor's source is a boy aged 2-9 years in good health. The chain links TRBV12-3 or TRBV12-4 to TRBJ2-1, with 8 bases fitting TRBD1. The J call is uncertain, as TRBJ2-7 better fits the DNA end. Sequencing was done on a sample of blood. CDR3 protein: CASSRTGRKEQYF. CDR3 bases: TGTGCCAGCAGTAGGACAGGGCGGAAGGAGCAGTACTTC.